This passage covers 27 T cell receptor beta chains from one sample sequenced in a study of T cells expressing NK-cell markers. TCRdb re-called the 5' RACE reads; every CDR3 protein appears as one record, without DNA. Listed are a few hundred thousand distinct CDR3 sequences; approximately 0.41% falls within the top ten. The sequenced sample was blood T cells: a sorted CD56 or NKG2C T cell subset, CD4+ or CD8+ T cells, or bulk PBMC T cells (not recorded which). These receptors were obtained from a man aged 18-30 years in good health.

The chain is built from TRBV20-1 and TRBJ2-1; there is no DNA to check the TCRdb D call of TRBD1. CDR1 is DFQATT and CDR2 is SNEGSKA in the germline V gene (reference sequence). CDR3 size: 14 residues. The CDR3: CSASRRGRKNEQFF.

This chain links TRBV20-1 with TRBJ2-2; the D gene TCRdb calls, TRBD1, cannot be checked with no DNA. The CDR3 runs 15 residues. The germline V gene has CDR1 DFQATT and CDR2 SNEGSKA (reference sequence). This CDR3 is CSARGVGGPAGELFF.

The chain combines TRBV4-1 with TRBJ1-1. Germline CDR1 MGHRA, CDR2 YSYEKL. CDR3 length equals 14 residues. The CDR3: CASSQADRNTEAFF.

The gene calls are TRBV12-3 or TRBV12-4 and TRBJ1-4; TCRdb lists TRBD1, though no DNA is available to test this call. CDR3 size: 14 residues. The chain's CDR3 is CASSNRGLNEKLFF.

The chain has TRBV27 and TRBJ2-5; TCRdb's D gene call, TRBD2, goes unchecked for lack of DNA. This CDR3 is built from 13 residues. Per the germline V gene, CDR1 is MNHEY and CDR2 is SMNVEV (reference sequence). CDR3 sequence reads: CASRSEALETQYF.

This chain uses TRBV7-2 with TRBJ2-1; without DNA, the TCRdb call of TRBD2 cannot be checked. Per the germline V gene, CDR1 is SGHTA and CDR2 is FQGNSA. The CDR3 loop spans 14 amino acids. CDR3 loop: CASSLGRLAGEQFF.

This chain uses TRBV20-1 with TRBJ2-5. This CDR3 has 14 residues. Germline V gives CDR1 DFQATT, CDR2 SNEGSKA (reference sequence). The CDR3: CSARGRNLQETQYF.

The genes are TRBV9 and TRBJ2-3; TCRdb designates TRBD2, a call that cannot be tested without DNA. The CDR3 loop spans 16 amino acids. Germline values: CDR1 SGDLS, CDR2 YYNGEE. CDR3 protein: CASSPREGGPTDTQYF.

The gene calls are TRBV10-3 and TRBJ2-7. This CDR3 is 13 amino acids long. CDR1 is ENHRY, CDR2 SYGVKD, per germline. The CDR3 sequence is CATQLSFSNEQYF.

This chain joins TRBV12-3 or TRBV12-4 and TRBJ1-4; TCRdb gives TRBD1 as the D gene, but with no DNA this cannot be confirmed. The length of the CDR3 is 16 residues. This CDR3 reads CASTSYWAATNEKLFF.

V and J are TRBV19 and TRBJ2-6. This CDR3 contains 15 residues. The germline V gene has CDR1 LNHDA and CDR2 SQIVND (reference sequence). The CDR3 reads CASTSAVSGANVLTF.

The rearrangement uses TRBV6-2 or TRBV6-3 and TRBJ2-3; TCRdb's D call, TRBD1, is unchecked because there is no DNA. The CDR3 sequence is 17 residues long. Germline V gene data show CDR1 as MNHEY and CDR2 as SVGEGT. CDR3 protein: CASSYFRGTDLTDTQYF.

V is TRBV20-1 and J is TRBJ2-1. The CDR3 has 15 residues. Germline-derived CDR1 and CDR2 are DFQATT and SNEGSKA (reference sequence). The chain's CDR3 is CSARDPMSSYNEQFF.

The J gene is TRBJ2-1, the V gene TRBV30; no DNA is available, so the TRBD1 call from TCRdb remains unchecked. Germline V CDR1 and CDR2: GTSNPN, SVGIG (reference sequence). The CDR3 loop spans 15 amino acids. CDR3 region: CAWSDLMGGYNEQFF.

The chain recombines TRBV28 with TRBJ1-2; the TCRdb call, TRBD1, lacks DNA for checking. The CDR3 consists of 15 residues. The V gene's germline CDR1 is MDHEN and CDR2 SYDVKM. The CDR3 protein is CAESRGQGRLGGYTF.

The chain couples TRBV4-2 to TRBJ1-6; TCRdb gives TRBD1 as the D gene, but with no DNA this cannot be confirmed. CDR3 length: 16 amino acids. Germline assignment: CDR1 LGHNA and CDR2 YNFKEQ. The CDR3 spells CASSEDRVEVGSPLHF.

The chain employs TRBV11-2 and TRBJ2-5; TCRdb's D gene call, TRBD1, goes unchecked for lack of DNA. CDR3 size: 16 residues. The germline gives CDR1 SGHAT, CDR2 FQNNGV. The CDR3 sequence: CASSRGIADREETQYF.

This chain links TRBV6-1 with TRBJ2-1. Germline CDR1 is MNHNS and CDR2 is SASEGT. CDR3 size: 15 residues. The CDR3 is CASRTDRATYNEQFF.

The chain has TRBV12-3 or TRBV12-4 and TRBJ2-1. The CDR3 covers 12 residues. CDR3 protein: CASSFWSYEQFF.

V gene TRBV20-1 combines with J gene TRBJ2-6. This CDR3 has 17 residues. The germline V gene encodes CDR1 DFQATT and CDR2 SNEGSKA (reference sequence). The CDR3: CSAREEWSSSGANVLTF.

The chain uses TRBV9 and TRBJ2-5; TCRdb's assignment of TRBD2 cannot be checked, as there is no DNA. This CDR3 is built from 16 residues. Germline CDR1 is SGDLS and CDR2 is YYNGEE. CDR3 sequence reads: CASSAPGLAGTETQYF. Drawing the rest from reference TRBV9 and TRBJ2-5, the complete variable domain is DSGVTQTPKHLITATGQRVTLRCSPRSGDLSVYWYQQSLDQGLQFLIQYYNGEERAKGNILERFSAQQFPDLHSELNLSSLELGDSALYFCASSAPGLAGTETQYFGPGTRLLVL.

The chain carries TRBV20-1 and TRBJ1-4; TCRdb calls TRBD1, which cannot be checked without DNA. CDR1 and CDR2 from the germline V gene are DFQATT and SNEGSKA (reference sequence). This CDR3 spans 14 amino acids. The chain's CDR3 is CSAAQGAANEKLFF.

The CDR3 reads CAWSVNLGAGELFF. The V and J genes are TRBV30 and TRBJ2-2. Germline V CDR1 and CDR2: GTSNPN, SVGIG (reference sequence). The CDR3 is 14 amino acids.

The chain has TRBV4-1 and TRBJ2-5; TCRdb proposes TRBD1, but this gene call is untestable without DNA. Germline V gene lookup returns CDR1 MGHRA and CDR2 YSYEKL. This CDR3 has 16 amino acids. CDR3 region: CASSQAPGQGQETQYF.

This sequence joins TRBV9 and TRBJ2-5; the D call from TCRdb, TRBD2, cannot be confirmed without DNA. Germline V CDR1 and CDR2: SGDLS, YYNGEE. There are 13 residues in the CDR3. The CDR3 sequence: CASSVDLPETQYF.

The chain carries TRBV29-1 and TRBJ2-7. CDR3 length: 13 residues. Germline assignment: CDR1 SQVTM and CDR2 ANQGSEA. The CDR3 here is CSVEGTGLNEQYF.

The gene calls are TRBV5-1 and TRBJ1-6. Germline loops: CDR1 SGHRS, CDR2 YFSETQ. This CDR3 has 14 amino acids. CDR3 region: CASSLERSFSPLHF.